The source of this T cell receptor (beta chain) is a study of long-term antiretroviral therapy in people with HIV. On the study more broadly: Samples collected earliest predate the 2015 immediate-ART recommendation by about a decade.

immunoSEQ v3.0 was run at survey level. Using immunoSEQ multiplex PCR, the repertoire was profiled, and TCRdb retains in-frame clones only, with some absent. The repertoire holds about 48,000 clones, with about 80% as singletons. Germline V lookup: CDR1 SGHTA, CDR2 FQGTGA. Deletions cut 2 bases from V and 4 bases from J, with 8 bases between. The CDR3 is 14 residues long. About this clone itself: No antigen is known for it.

There was at least one pre-ART PBMC sample for each donor, plus at least two post-ART PBMC samples. Study-wide points: Increased diversity was seen after ART, yet it remained lower than in transplant donor controls.

The sample consisted of unsorted PBMCs, taken 0.8 years after starting antiretroviral therapy. The origin of this receptor is a woman aged 18-30 years with HIV. The chain uses TRBV7-3 and TRBJ2-2, with D perhaps assigned TRBD1 or TRBD2 (5 bases each). The CDR3 DNA follows: TGTGCCAGCAGCTTAGGGACGGGCACCGGGGAGCTGTTTTTT. Its protein is CASSLGTGTGELFF.